This T cell receptor (beta chain) came from a study of blood T cell repertoires in COVID-19. Turning to the study itself: The analysed material was cDNA or gDNA that came from T cells, B-cell-depleted T cells, or PBMCs.

The V and J ends lost 4 bases and 2 bases, in that order; junction bases with no gene match: 6. The CDR3 totals 15 residues. Looked up from germline, CDR1 is SGDLS and CDR2 is YYNGEE. Method: immunoSEQ multiplex PCR; TCRdb's copy keeps in-frame clones and lacks some. Counted here are more than 150,000 clones, more than 85% occurring once; the ten biggest clones make up over 7%. This study enrolled people aged about 18 to 100 from around 26 US geographic areas. This clonotype was sampled from a woman between 45 and 60 years old who had recovered from COVID-19. V is TRBV9 and J is TRBJ2-3; the match to TRBD2 covers 8 bases. The sequenced sample was PBMCs or T cells enriched from blood (not recorded which). This CDR3 is CASSIGLASTDTQYF. The CDR3 coding sequence is TGTGCCAGCAGCATCGGACTAGCCTCCACAGATACGCAGTATTTT.